The clone carrying this T cell receptor (beta chain) has only a few counts. This sample is drawn from a study of human T cells and chemical hapten exposure. Study context: Each week of the roughly 25-week study, patients had diphenylcyclopropenone applied to the scalp.

Time point denoted: pre-sensitization, week 0. The treatment denotes: therapeutic diphenylcyclopropenone sensitization with weekly scalp DPC. CDR1 and CDR2 from the germline V gene are MNHEY and SMNVEV (reference sequence). The ends were cut back, 8 bases at V and 5 bases at J, with 15 bases in the middle. The CDR3 runs 13 residues. Library preparation tagged each individual cDNA molecule with a unique molecular identifier. TCRdb re-derived calls from the RACE reads in MiXCR, one entry per CDR3 protein. Of 50,000 to 70,000 distinct CDR3 sequences in the sample, more than 8% were seen once. The source was whole blood, collected in connection with sensitization to the hapten diphenylcyclopropenone (DPC). The TCR was taken from a man in his forties or fifties with alopecia areata. Some clones in this sample may be carry-over from other donors' samples. V and J are TRBV27 and TRBJ1-1, with D perhaps matching TRBD1 (6 bases). CDR3 in amino acids: CASGGGWWTEAFF. CDR3 coding DNA: TGTGCCAGCGGAGGGGGTTGGTGGACTGAAGCTTTCTTT.